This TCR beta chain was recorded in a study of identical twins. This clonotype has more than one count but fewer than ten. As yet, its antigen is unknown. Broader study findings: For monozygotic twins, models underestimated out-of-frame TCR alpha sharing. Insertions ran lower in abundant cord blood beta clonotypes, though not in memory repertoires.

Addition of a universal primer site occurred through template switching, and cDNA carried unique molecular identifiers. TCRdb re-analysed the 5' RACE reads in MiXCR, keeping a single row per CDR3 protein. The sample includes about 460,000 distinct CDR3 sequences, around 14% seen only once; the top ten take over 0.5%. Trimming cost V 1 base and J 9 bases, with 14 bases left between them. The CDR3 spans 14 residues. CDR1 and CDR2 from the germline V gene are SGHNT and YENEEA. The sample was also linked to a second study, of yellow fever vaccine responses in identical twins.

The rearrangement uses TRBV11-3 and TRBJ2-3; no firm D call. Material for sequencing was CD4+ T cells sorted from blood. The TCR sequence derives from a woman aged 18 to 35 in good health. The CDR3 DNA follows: TGTGCCAGCAGCTTAGGGGTCCTAGGCGGCACGCAGTATTTT. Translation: CASSLGVLGGTQYF.